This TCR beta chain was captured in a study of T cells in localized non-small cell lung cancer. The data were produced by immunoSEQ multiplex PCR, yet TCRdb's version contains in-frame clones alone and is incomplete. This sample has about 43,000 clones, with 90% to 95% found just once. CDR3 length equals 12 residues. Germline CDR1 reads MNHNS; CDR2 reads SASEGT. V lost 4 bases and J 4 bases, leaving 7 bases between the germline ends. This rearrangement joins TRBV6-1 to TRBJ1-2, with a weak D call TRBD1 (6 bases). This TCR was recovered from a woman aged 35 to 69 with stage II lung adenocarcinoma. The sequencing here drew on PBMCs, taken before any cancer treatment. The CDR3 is CASSGDIYGYTF. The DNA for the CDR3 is TGTGCCAGCAGTGGGGACATCTATGGCTACACCTTC.